One sample yielded the 12 T cell receptor beta chains listed below, sequenced in a study of graft-versus-host responses after intestinal transplantation. TCRdb's copy holds only in-frame clones and misses some; the assay was immunoSEQ multiplex PCR. Altogether around 19,000 clones are present, around 33% being singletons, with the ten largest covering about 2%. This specimen was alloreactive CD4+ T cells from a mixed lymphocyte reaction culture, taken before transplantation. Subset meaning: CFSE-low proliferating T cells sorted from roughly 6-day pre-transplant mixed lymphocyte reaction (GvH or HvG direction). The origin of the receptors is a human patient who was an organ donor for intestinal transplantation.

V usage is TRBV11-2 and J usage is TRBJ2-3; D gene ambiguous. This CDR3 region has 11 residues. V dropped 5 bases and J dropped 8 bases, with 8 bases sitting between them. Per the germline V gene, CDR1 is SGHAT and CDR2 is FQNNGV. The CDR3 is CASSQAGTQYF. The CDR3, as DNA: TGTGCCAGCAGCCAAGCCGGTACGCAGTATTTT.

The chain joins TRBV12-5 to TRBJ2-3; 11 nucleotides line up with TRBD2. J gave up 5 bases and V 1 base, and 11 bases lay outside the gene matches. The CDR3 has 18 residues. Germline values: CDR1 LGHNT, CDR2 FRNRAP. The CDR3 DNA sequence: TGTGCTAGTGGTTTGGGGCTAGCGGGAGGTGCTTATGAAGATACGCAGTATTTT. Its protein is CASGLGLAGGAYEDTQYF. The variable domain in full, with the rest retrieved from reference TRBV12-5 and TRBJ2-3, is DARVTQTPRHKVTEMGQEVTMRCQPILGHNTVFWYRQTMMQGLELLAYFRNRAPLDDSGMPKDRFSAEMPDATLATLKIQPSEPRDSAVYFCASGLGLAGGAYEDTQYFGPGTRLTVL.

The chain couples TRBV2 to TRBJ2-3; the D is unclear. Looked up from germline, CDR1 is SNHLY and CDR2 is FYNNEI. The CDR3 is 15 residues long. V was shortened by 6 bases and J by 0 bases, with 13 bases between the two germline ends. CDR3 region: CASRKGLFSTDTQYF. CDR3 DNA sequence: TGTGCCAGCAGGAAGGGTCTCTTTAGCACAGATACGCAGTATTTT.

This clone was detected only a few times. The CDR3 DNA sequence: TGTGCCAGCAGCTTAGGCTCCTACAATGAGCAGTTCTTC. Its protein product is CASSLGSYNEQFF. The chain combines TRBV11-2 with TRBJ2-1; D call uncertain. V gave up 1 base and J gave up 0 bases, with 1 base separating them. The CDR3 contains 13 residues. Germline CDR1 is SGHAT and CDR2 is FQNNGV. Drawing the rest from reference TRBV11-2 and TRBJ2-1, the complete variable domain is EAGVAQSPRYKIIEKRQSVAFWCNPISGHATLYWYQQILGQGPKLLIQFQNNGVVDDSQLPKDRFSAERLKGVDSTLKIQPAKLEDSAVYLCASSLGSYNEQFFGPGTRLTVL.

This clone has just a few counts. This chain connects TRBV7-9 to TRBJ1-1; no clear D gene. Trimming shortened V by 4 bases and J by 4 bases, and 13 bases separated the two germline ends. Per germline, CDR1 SEHNR and CDR2 FQNEAQ (reference sequence). The CDR3 sequence is 14 residues long. CDR3 coding DNA: TGTGCCAGCAGCTCTGGACGGCTGCTCACTGAAGCTTTCTTT. The encoded protein is CASSSGRLLTEAFF.

This clone was picked up a small number of times. V usage is TRBV7-2 and J usage is TRBJ2-7; the D is unclear. Per germline, CDR1 SGHTA and CDR2 FQGNSA. The CDR3 consists of 14 residues. Trimming shortened V by 3 bases and J by 0 bases, and 9 bases separated the two germline ends. The CDR3 DNA reads TGTGCCAGCAGCTTCAACAGCCACTCCTACGAGCAGTACTTC. It codes for CASSFNSHSYEQYF.

The chain employs TRBV6-1 and TRBJ1-1; D not resolved. Germline CDR1 reads MNHNS; CDR2 reads SASEGT. The CDR3 extends over 14 amino acids. V was shortened by 6 bases and J by 3 bases, with 14 bases between the two germline ends. CDR3 DNA sequence: TGTGCCAGCAGCTCGGACTCAACCTACACTGAAGCTTTCTTT. Amino acids: CASSSDSTYTEAFF.

This clone was found a few times. The CDR3 DNA sequence: TGTGCCAGCAGCTTCCGACAGGGGCCTTCTTACGAGCAGTACTTC. This codes for CASSFRQGPSYEQYF. The chain links TRBV7-2 to TRBJ2-7; 8 bases agree with TRBD1. CDR3 length: 15 amino acids. From germline, CDR1 is SGHTA and CDR2 FQGNSA. Germline trimming cut 3 bases from V and 4 bases from J; bases unmatched to any gene: 8.

V gene TRBV21-1 combines with J gene TRBJ2-3; the table calls TRBD1, which could not be checked here. TRBV21-1 constitutes a pseudogene. The CDR3 extends over 17 amino acids. The CDR3 here is CASSINLATVMQDTQYF. The CDR3 DNA is TGTGCCAGCAGCATCAATCTGGCTACAGTCATGCAAGATACGCAGTATTTT.

This rearrangement joins TRBV2 to TRBJ2-7; 7 positions agree with TRBD1. V lost 3 bases to trimming and J lost 4 bases; unmatched junction nucleotides: 12. Looked up from germline, CDR1 is SNHLY and CDR2 is FYNNEI. The CDR3 covers 16 residues. The CDR3 is CASSDDWGRGWYEQYF. DNA of the CDR3: TGTGCCAGCAGTGACGATTGGGGCAGGGGGTGGTACGAGCAGTACTTC.

The J gene is TRBJ2-7, the V gene TRBV5-1; tentative D call: TRBD1 (6 bases). Germline CDR1 and CDR2: SGHRS and YFSETQ. This CDR3 is built from 14 residues. Trimming shortened V by 0 bases and J by 4 bases, and 11 bases separated the two germline ends. CDR3 sequence reads: CASSLGRQGYEQYF. The DNA of the CDR3 is TGCGCCAGCAGCTTGGGGAGGCAGGGGTACGAGCAGTACTTC.

The genes are TRBV5-1 and TRBJ2-2, with D perhaps being TRBD1 or TRBD2 (5 bases each). The CDR3 length is 15 residues. Germline CDR1 and CDR2: SGHRS and YFSETQ. Trimming took 4 bases from V and 3 from J, leaving 13 bases between them. CDR3: CASSPGTGDTGELFF. In nucleotides, the CDR3 is TGCGCCAGCAGCCCTGGGACGGGTGACACCGGGGAGCTGTTTTTT. The full variable domain, with the rest looked up from reference TRBV5-1 and TRBJ2-2, is KAGVTQTPRYLIKTRGQQVTLSCSPISGHRSVSWYQQTPGQGLQFLFEYFSETQRNKGNFPGRFSGRQFSNSRSEMNVSTLELGDSALYLCASSPGTGDTGELFFGEGSRLTVL.